This passage covers 27 T cell receptor beta chains from one sample sequenced in a study of STAT5B mutations in CD4+ large granular lymphocyte leukemia (dated by TCRdb to between 2020 and 2023). Library creation used the immunoSEQ multiplex PCR assay. TCRdb mirrors the immuneACCESS table, restricted to in-frame sequences. Some clones are absent from its copies; in checked studies, under half trace to an unresolved V gene, and the reason for the others is unknown. This sample comprises roughly 32,000 clones, about 89% of them detected only once. The biggest ten clones account for 0.4% to 0.5% of the sample. Sequencing was done on a sample of CD4+ T cells from blood buffy coats. The receptors were sampled from a human donor in good health.

The V and J genes are TRBV28 and TRBJ1-2, with D hard to call. CDR3 length: 16 residues. The germline V gene encodes CDR1 MDHEN and CDR2 SYDVKM. Trimming removed 3 bases at V and 2 bases at J, with 16 bases between. The DNA of the CDR3 is TGTGCCAGCAGTTTTTTCTCCGGGCAGCCCAACTATGGCTACACCTTC. Protein: CASSFFSGQPNYGYTF.

The chain joins TRBV5-6 to TRBJ1-2, with 8 bases that match TRBD1. This CDR3 spans 15 amino acids. V gave up 0 bases and J gave up 7 bases; unmatched junction bases: 8. Germline CDR1 reads SGHDT; CDR2 reads YYEEEE. CDR3 sequence (DNA): TGTGCCAGCAGCTTGGCACGCGGGACAGGCCGTGGCTACACCTTC. As protein: CASSLARGTGRGYTF.

This clone was detected once. The rearrangement joins TRBV5-6 to TRBJ2-5, with 10 nucleotides matching TRBD1. The V gene end was trimmed by 4 bases and the J gene end by 5 bases; junction bases not matched to a gene: 5. The CDR3 length is 14 residues. Germline V gene data show CDR1 as SGHDT and CDR2 as YYEEEE. The CDR3 region is CASSRDRGRETQYF. The CDR3 region has the DNA TGTGCCAGCAGCCGGGACAGGGGCCGGGAGACCCAGTACTTC.

The V gene is TRBV19, the J gene TRBJ1-2; D remains unclear. Trimming took 5 bases from V and 2 from J, leaving 15 bases between them. Germline CDR1 and CDR2: LNHDA and SQIVND (reference sequence). The CDR3 has 15 residues. The CDR3 reads CASSPYDGVNYGYTF. Here the CDR3 DNA reads TGTGCCAGTAGTCCGTACGACGGGGTAAACTATGGCTACACCTTC.

This chain uses TRBV28 with TRBJ2-7, with 11 bases aligning to TRBD1. V lost 6 bases to trimming and J lost 6 bases; unmatched junction nucleotides: 10. CDR1 is MDHEN and CDR2 is SYDVKM in the germline V gene. The CDR3 totals 15 residues. CDR3 protein: CASSPHRDRGTEQYF. In nucleotides, the CDR3 is TGTGCCAGCAGCCCCCACCGGGACAGGGGGACCGAGCAGTACTTC.

The chain recombines TRBV20-1 with TRBJ2-3; D gene uncertain. The CDR3 extends over 11 amino acids. Trimming cost V 4 bases and J 5 bases, with 7 bases left between them. Germline V gives CDR1 DFQATT, CDR2 SNEGSKA (reference sequence). The DNA of the CDR3 is TGCAGTGCTACCGATCTAGATACGCAGTATTTT. Residues: CSATDLDTQYF.

The chain employs TRBV5-1 and TRBJ2-7; no clear D gene. The CDR3 is made up of 18 amino acids. Between the trimmed V and J ends, which lost 3 bases and 2 bases, there was a span of 24 bases. Germline assignment: CDR1 SGHRS and CDR2 YFSETQ. CDR3 amino acids: CASSSKKLSSSVAYEQYF. The CDR3 DNA sequence: TGCGCCAGCAGCTCCAAGAAACTTTCATCCAGTGTGGCCTACGAGCAGTACTTC.

J is TRBJ1-2 and V is TRBV4-1; D unclear. This CDR3 spans 14 amino acids. Trimming took 4 bases from V and 2 from J, leaving 11 bases between them. Per germline, CDR1 MGHRA and CDR2 YSYEKL. This CDR3 is CASSPFSRNYGYTF. The CDR3 coding sequence is TGCGCCAGCAGCCCCTTTTCCCGAAACTATGGCTACACCTTC.

This sequence joins TRBV9 and TRBJ1-1; D is unclear. CDR1 and CDR2 (germline): SGDLS, YYNGEE. The length of the CDR3 is 17 residues. V shed 4 bases and J shed 1 base, with 20 bases lying between them. The CDR3 loop reads CASSPLDQSMWNTEAFF. The CDR3 nucleotides are TGTGCCAGCAGCCCTCTGGACCAGTCCATGTGGAACACTGAAGCTTTCTTT.

The chain carries TRBV10-3 and TRBJ1-4, with 7 positions matching TRBD1. The germline gives CDR1 ENHRY, CDR2 SYGVKD. The length of the CDR3 is 14 residues. Trimming removed 10 bases from V and 5 bases from J; junction bases left unmatched: 10. In DNA form, the CDR3 reads TGTGCCACCCATGGAGGGACAGAAAATGAAAAACTGTTTTTT. It codes for CATHGGTENEKLFF.

V is TRBV6-5 and J is TRBJ2-3; 9 bases align to TRBD1. The CDR3 runs 14 residues. Germline-derived CDR1 and CDR2 are MNHEY and SVGAGI. J gave up 1 base and V 5 bases, and 1 base lay outside the gene matches. CDR3 DNA: TGTGCCAGCAGTCGGACAGGGGGCACAGATACGCAGTATTTT. It is translated as CASSRTGGTDTQYF.

The rearrangement uses TRBV6-5 and TRBJ2-5, with 16 positions matching TRBD2. CDR3 size: 14 residues. Germline V gives CDR1 MNHEY, CDR2 SVGAGI. Germline trimming cut 6 bases from V and 5 bases from J; bases unmatched to any gene: 0. The CDR3 coding sequence is TGTGCCAGCAGGGGACTAGCGGGAGGGGAGACCCAGTACTTC. It encodes CASRGLAGGETQYF.

V usage is TRBV27 and J usage is TRBJ2-1; D gene uncertain. V lost 2 bases and J lost 5, with 10 bases in between. Germline values: CDR1 MNHEY, CDR2 SMNVEV (reference sequence). CDR3 length equals 14 residues. The CDR3 region is CASSLVGVNNEQFF. The DNA for the CDR3 is TGTGCCAGCAGTTTAGTTGGGGTGAACAATGAGCAGTTCTTC.

V is TRBV19 and J is TRBJ2-7; D is ambiguous. This CDR3 contains 13 residues. V was cut by 3 bases and J by 1 base, with 7 bases left in between. Germline lookup yields CDR1 LNHDA and CDR2 SQIVND (reference sequence). The CDR3 region is CASSMDGSYEQYF. The DNA of the CDR3 is TGTGCCAGTAGTATGGACGGATCCTACGAGCAGTACTTC.

V gene TRBV19 combines with J gene TRBJ2-5; the D gene is possibly TRBD1 (5 bases). The V and J ends lost 2 bases and 7 bases respectively, with 11 bases between them. CDR1 is LNHDA and CDR2 is SQIVND in the germline V gene (reference sequence). This CDR3 spans 13 amino acids. CDR3 nucleotide sequence: TGTGCCAGTAGTATAACAGAAAGGGGGACCCAGTACTTC. This codes for CASSITERGTQYF.

The V gene is TRBV9, the J gene TRBJ2-3; D is undetermined. The V end lost 2 bases, the J end lost 0 bases, and 4 bases lay between the germline ends. The germline V gene has CDR1 SGDLS and CDR2 YYNGEE. The CDR3 spans 13 residues. In nucleotides, the CDR3 is TGTGCCAGCAGCGTTACTAGCACAGATACGCAGTATTTT. Amino acids: CASSVTSTDTQYF.

This chain links TRBV4-2 with TRBJ2-2; no definite D call. Trimming cost V 1 base and J 2 bases, with 11 bases left between them. The CDR3 has 16 amino acids. Germline lookup yields CDR1 LGHNA and CDR2 YNFKEQ. Here the CDR3 DNA reads TGTGCCAGCAGCCAAGCTAAAGGGTTCAACACCGGGGAGCTGTTTTTT. This translates into CASSQAKGFNTGELFF.

CDR3 sequence: CASSRVLAGNPSEQYF. Written as DNA, the CDR3 is TGTGCCAGCAGCCGGGTACTAGCGGGAAACCCTAGTGAGCAGTACTTC. The chain couples TRBV7-6 to TRBJ2-7; 10 nucleotides align to TRBD2. Unmatched junction bases numbered 14, after V lost 5 bases and J lost 7 bases. The CDR3 loop spans 16 amino acids. Germline V gene data show CDR1 as SGHVS and CDR2 as FNYEAQ.

This clone has only a few counts. The CDR3 loop reads CASSQGVPIYGYTF. In DNA form, the CDR3 reads TGCGCCAGCAGCCAAGGGGTCCCAATCTATGGCTACACCTTC. The chain recombines TRBV4-1 with TRBJ1-2, with D uncertain. V was cut by 1 base and J by 4 bases, with 10 bases left in between. The CDR3 spans 14 residues. Germline V gene sequence: CDR1 MGHRA, CDR2 YSYEKL.

This rearrangement joins TRBV6-5 to TRBJ2-1, with TRBD1 matching 8 bases. Germline loops: CDR1 MNHEY, CDR2 SVGAGI. The V and J ends lost 4 bases and 10 bases, in that order; junction bases with no gene match: 6. CDR3 length equals 13 residues. This CDR3 reads CASSSWTGREQFF. DNA of the CDR3: TGTGCCAGCAGTTCCTGGACAGGGCGCGAGCAGTTCTTC.

The rearrangement uses TRBV7-9 and TRBJ2-7; TRBD1 or TRBD2 may be the D gene (5 bases each). Trimming removed 8 bases at V and 1 base at J, with 12 bases between. This CDR3 is built from 13 residues. In germline, CDR1 is SEHNR, CDR2 FQNEAQ (reference sequence). The CDR3 nucleotides are TGTGCCAGCTCGCAGGGAGCGTCCTACGAGCAGTACTTC. This translates into CASSQGASYEQYF.

V is TRBV25-1 and J is TRBJ1-1; D ambiguous. V lost 2 bases, J lost 1 base, and 5 bases lay in between. The length of the CDR3 is 13 residues. CDR1 and CDR2 (germline): MGHDK, SYGVNS. In nucleotides, the CDR3 is TGTGCCAGCAGTGAACAAAGGAACACTGAAGCTTTCTTT. This encodes CASSEQRNTEAFF.

The chain couples TRBV28 to TRBJ1-3; possibly TRBD1 for D (6 bases). The CDR3 covers 15 residues. The germline CDR1 and CDR2 sequences are MDHEN and SYDVKM. V lost 4 bases and J lost 4, with 14 bases in between. For the CDR3, the DNA is TGTGCCAGCAGTTCTACAGGGTTAAGAGGAAACACCATATATTTT. Residues: CASSSTGLRGNTIYF. The complete variable domain, with remaining parts taken from reference TRBV28 and TRBJ1-3, reads DVKVTQSSRYLVKRTGEKVFLECVQDMDHENMFWYRQDPGLGLRLIYFSYDVKMKEKGDIPEGYSVSREKKERFSLILESASTNQTSMYLCASSSTGLRGNTIYFGEGSWLTVV.

CDR3 region: CASSHHPVPAHEQFF. CDR3 in DNA: TGCGCCAGCAGCCACCACCCGGTCCCAGCCCATGAGCAGTTCTTC. J is TRBJ2-1 and V is TRBV4-1; D remains ambiguous. Germline V gene sequence: CDR1 MGHRA, CDR2 YSYEKL. The length of the CDR3 is 15 residues. Deletions cut 3 bases from V and 8 bases from J, with 17 bases between.

The genes are TRBV2 and TRBJ1-4; D gene ambiguous. The CDR3 is 12 amino acids. The germline V and J ends were trimmed by 6 bases and 0 bases, with 2 bases remaining between them. Germline loops: CDR1 SNHLY, CDR2 FYNNEI. The CDR3 bases are TGTGCCAGCAGCGCAACTAATGAAAAACTGTTTTTT. It translates to CASSATNEKLFF.

V and J are TRBV14 and TRBJ2-1, with D maybe TRBD1 (5 bases). The CDR3 spans 13 residues. The V end lost 0 bases, the J end lost 12 bases, and 12 bases lay between the germline ends. Germline CDR1 and CDR2: SGHDN and FVKESK. The CDR3 spells CASSQDRGRGQFF. CDR3 sequence (DNA): TGTGCCAGCAGCCAAGATAGGGGCAGAGGGCAGTTCTTC.

The V gene is TRBV6-1, the J gene TRBJ1-4, with D perhaps TRBD1 (5 bases). The CDR3 runs 13 residues. V shed 1 base and J shed 8 bases, with 8 bases lying between them. Germline V gives CDR1 MNHNS, CDR2 SASEGT. The CDR3 loop reads CASSEGRGEKLFF. DNA of the CDR3: TGTGCCAGCAGTGAAGGGAGGGGAGAAAAACTGTTTTTT.